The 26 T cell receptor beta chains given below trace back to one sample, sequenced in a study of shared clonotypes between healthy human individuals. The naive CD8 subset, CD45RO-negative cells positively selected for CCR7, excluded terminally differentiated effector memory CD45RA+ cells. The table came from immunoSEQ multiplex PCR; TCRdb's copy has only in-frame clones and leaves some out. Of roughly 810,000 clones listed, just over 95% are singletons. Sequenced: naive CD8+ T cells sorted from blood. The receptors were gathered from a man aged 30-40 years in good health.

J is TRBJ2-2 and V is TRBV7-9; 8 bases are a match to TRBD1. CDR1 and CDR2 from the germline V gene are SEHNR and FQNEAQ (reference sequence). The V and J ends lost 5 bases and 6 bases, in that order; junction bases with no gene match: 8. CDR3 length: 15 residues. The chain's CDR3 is CASSPSQGASGELFF. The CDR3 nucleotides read TGTGCCAGCAGCCCCTCCCAGGGGGCGTCCGGGGAGCTGTTTTTT.

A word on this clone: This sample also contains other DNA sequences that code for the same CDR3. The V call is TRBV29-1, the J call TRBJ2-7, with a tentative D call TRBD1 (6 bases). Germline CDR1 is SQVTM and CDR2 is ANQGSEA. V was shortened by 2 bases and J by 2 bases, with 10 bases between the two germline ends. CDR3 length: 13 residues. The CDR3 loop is CSVERDNPYEQYF. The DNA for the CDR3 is TGCAGCGTTGAAAGGGACAACCCCTACGAGCAGTACTTC.

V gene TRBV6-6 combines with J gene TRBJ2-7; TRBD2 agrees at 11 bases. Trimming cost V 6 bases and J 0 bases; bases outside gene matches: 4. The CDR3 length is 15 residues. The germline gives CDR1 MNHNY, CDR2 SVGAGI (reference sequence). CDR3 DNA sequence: TGTGCCAGCAGGGCCGGGACTAGCGGCTCCTACGAGCAGTACTTC. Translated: CASRAGTSGSYEQYF.

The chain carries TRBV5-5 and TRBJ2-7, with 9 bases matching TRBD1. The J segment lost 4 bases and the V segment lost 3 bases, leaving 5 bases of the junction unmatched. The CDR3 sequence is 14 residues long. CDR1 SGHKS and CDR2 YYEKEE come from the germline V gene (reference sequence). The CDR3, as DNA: TGTGCCAGCAGCTATTGGACAGGGGAGTACGAGCAGTACTTC. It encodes CASSYWTGEYEQYF.

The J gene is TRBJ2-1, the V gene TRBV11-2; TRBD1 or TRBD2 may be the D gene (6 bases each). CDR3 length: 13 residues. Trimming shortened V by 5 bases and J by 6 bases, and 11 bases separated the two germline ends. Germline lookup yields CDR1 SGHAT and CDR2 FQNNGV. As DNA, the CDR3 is TGTGCCAGCAGCCCCTGGGGGGCCAATGAGCAGTTCTTC. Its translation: CASSPWGANEQFF.

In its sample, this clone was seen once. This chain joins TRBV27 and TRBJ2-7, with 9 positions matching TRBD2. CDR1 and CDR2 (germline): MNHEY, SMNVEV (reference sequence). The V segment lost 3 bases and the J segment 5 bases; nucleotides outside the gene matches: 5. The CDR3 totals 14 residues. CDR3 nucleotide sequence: TGTGCCAGCAGTTTCGGGACTAGCCGGAACGAGCAGTACTTC. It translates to CASSFGTSRNEQYF.

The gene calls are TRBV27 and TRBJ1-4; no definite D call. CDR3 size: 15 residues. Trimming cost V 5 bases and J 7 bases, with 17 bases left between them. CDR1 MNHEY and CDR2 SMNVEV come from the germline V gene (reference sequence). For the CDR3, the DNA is TGTGCCAGCAGTCGAATCCGGGAGAAGGGTGAAAAACTGTTTTTT. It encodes CASSRIREKGEKLFF.

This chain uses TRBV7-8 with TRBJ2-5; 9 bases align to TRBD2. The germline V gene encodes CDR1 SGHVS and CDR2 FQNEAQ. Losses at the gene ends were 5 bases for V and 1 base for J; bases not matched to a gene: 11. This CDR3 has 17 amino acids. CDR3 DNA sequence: TGTGCCAGCAGCCCCACCCCCACTAGCGGGTTCCAAGAGACCCAGTACTTC. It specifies CASSPTPTSGFQETQYF. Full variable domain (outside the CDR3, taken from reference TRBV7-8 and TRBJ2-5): GAGVSQSPRYKVAKRGQDVALRCDPISGHVSLFWYQQALGQGPEFLTYFQNEAQLDKSGLPSDRFFAERPEGSVSTLKIQRTQQEDSAVYLCASSPTPTSGFQETQYFGPGTRLLVL.

The DNA of the CDR3 is TGTGCCAGCAGCCGACTATCGGGTGAGCAGTTCTTC. Protein sequence: CASSRLSGEQFF. The chain links TRBV7-9 to TRBJ2-1; D may be TRBD2 (5 bases). CDR1 is SEHNR and CDR2 is FQNEAQ in the germline V gene (reference sequence). Trimming took off 5 bases at V and 9 bases at J, with 11 bases between the two ends. CDR3 size: 12 residues.

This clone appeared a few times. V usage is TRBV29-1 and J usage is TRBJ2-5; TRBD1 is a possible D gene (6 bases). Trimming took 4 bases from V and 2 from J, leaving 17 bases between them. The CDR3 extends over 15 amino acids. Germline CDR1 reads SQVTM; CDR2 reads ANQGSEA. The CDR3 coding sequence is TGCAGCGTTGGGCCCAGGGGTGACCCTCAAGAGACCCAGTACTTC. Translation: CSVGPRGDPQETQYF.

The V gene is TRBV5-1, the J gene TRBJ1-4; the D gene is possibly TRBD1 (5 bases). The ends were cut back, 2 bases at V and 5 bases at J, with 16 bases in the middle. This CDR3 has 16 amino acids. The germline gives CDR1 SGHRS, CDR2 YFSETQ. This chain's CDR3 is CASSLQRQRLNEKLFF. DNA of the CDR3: TGCGCCAGCAGCTTACAGAGACAGAGACTAAATGAAAAACTGTTTTTT.

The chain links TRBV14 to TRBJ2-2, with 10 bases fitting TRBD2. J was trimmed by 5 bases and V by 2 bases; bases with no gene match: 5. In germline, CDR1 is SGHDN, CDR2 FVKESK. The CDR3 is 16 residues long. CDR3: CASSQLAGVVTGELFF. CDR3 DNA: TGTGCCAGCAGCCAACTAGCGGGAGTAGTGACCGGGGAGCTGTTTTTT. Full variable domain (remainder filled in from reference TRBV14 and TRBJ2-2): EAGVTQFPSHSVIEKGQTVTLRCDPISGHDNLYWYRRVMGKEIKFLLHFVKESKQDESGMPNNRFLAERTGGTYSTLKVQPAELEDSGVYFCASSQLAGVVTGELFFGEGSRLTVL.

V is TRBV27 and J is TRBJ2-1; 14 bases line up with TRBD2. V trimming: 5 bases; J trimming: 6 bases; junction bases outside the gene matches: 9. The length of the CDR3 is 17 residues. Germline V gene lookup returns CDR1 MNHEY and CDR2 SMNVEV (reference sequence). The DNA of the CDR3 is TGTGCCAGCAGTCGCAGGACTAGCGGGAGGCTCGTCAATGAGCAGTTCTTC. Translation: CASSRRTSGRLVNEQFF.

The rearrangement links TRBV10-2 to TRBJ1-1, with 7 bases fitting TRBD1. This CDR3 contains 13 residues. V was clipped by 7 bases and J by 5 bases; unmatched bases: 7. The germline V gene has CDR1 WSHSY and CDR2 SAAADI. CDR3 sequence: CASKTGSSTEAFF. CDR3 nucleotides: TGCGCCAGCAAGACAGGGTCTAGTACTGAAGCTTTCTTT.

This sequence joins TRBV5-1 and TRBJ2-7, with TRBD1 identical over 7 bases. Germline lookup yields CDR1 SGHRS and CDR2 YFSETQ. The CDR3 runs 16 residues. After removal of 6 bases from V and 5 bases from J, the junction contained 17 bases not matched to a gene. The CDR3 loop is CASTQSGQYLPNEQYF. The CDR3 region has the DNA TGCGCCAGCACCCAATCGGGACAGTACCTCCCCAACGAGCAGTACTTC.

DNA for the CDR3: TGTGCCACCAGCCCTGGGAGTTATCAGCCCCAGCATTTT. Translating it yields CATSPGSYQPQHF. The rearrangement joins TRBV15 to TRBJ1-5; D is ambiguous. Trimming removed 5 bases at V and 5 bases at J, with 10 bases between. The length of the CDR3 is 13 residues. CDR1 is LNHNV, CDR2 YYDKDF, per germline (reference sequence). Supplemented by reference TRBV15 and TRBJ1-5, the full variable domain reads DAMVIQNPRYQVTQFGKPVTLSCSQTLNHNVMYWYQQKSSQAPKLLFHYYDKDFNNEADTPDNFQSRRPNTSFCFLDIRSPGLGDTAMYLCATSPGSYQPQHFGDGTRLSIL.

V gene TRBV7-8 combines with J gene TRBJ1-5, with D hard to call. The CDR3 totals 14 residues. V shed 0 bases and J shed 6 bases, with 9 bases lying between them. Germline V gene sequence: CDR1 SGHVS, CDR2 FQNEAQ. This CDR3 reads CASSLAQRSQPQHF. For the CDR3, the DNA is TGTGCCAGCAGCTTAGCACAGAGAAGTCAGCCCCAGCATTTT.

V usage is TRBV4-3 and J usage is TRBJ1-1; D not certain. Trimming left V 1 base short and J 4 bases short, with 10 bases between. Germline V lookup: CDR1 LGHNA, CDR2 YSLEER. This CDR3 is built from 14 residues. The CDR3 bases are TGCGCCAGCAGCCAAGCTCCCGGCGTCACTGAAGCTTTCTTT. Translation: CASSQAPGVTEAFF.

The CDR3, as DNA: TGTGCCAGCAGTTTACTAACAGGGGGCTCCTACAATGAGCAGTTCTTC. Translating it yields CASSLLTGGSYNEQFF. The chain links TRBV28 to TRBJ2-1, with 8 bases that match TRBD1. V shed 2 bases and J 0 bases; nucleotides not matched to a gene: 3. The CDR3 runs 16 residues. Germline loops: CDR1 MDHEN, CDR2 SYDVKM.

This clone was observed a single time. The CDR3 nucleotides read TGTGCCAGCAGTTTGGGGGACAGGGTTACCTACGAGCAGTACTTC. Translating gives CASSLGDRVTYEQYF. The gene calls are TRBV28 and TRBJ2-7; 9 nucleotides match TRBD1. The CDR3 is made up of 15 amino acids. Germline trimming cut 3 bases from V and 2 bases from J; bases unmatched to any gene: 5. Germline CDR1 MDHEN, CDR2 SYDVKM.

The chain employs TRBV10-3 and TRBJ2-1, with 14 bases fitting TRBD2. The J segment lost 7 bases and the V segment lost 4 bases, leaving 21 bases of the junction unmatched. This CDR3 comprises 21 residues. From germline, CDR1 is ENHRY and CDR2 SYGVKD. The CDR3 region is CAISGEPGTGRLAGGLNEQFF. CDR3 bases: TGTGCCATCAGTGGGGAACCCGGGACAGGGAGACTAGCGGGAGGGTTGAATGAGCAGTTCTTC.

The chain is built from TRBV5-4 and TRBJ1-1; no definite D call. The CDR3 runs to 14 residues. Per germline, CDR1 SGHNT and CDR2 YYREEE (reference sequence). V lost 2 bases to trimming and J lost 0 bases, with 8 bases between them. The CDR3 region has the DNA TGTGCCAGCAGCTTCGACGCAATGAACACTGAAGCTTTCTTT. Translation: CASSFDAMNTEAFF.

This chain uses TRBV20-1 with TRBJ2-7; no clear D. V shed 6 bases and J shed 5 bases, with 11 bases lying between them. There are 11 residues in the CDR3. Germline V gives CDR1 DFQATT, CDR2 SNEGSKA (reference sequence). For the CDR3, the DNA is TGCAGTGCCCCCTTTTTAAACGAGCAGTACTTC. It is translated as CSAPFLNEQYF.

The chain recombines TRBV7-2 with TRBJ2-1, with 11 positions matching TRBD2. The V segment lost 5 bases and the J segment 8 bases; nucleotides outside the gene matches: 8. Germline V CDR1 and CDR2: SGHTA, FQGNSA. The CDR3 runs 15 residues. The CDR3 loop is CASSEGTSGGDEQFF. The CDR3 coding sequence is TGTGCCAGCAGCGAAGGGACTAGCGGAGGGGATGAGCAGTTCTTC.

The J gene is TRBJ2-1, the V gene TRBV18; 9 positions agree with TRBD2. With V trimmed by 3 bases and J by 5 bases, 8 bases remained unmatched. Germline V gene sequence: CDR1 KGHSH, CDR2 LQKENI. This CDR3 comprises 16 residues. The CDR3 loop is CASSPAGGRGNNEQFF. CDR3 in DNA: TGTGCCAGCTCACCGGCGGGAGGGCGAGGCAACAATGAGCAGTTCTTC. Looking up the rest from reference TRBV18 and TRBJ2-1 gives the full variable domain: NAGVMQNPRHLVRRRGQEARLRCSPMKGHSHVYWYRQLPEEGLKFMVYLQKENIIDESGMPKERFSAEFPKEGPSILRIQQVVRGDSAAYFCASSPAGGRGNNEQFFGPGTRLTVL.

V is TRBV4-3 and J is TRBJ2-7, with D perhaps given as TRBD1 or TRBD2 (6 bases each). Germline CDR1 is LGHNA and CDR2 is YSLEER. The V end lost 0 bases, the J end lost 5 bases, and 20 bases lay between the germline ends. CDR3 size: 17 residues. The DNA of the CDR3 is TGCGCCAGCAGCCAAGATCTTGAGCGGGCCGGGGGCCACGAGCAGTACTTC. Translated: CASSQDLERAGGHEQYF.